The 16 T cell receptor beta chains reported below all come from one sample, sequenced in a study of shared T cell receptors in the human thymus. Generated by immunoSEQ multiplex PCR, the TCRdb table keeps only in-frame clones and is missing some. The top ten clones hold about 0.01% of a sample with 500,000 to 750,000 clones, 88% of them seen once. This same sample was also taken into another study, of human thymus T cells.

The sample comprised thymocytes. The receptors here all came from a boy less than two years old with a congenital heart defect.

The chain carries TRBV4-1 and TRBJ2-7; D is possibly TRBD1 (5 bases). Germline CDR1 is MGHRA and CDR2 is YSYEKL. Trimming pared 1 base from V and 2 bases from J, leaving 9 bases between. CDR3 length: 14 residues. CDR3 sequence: CASSQGRGPYEQYF. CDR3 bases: TGCGCCAGCAGCCAAGGAAGGGGCCCCTACGAGCAGTACTTC.

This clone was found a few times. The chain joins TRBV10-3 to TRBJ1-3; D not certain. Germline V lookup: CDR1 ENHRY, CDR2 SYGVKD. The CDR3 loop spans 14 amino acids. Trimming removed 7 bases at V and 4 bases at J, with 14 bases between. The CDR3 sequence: CAIKGGMKGNTIYF. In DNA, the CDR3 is TGTGCCATCAAGGGAGGGATGAAAGGAAACACCATATATTTT.

The CDR3 spells CASRSVFSPQDTQYF. CDR3 in DNA: TGTGCCAGCAGATCCGTATTTAGCCCCCAGGATACGCAGTATTTT. This chain uses TRBV5-8 with TRBJ2-3, with D unclear. The CDR3 is made up of 15 amino acids. Trimming stripped 5 bases from V and 6 bases from J, with 19 bases between. Germline V CDR1 and CDR2: SGHTS, YDEGEE.

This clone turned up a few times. The CDR3, as DNA: TGTGCCAGCAGCTTGGTGCATGGGGCGGAGAGTCATGGCTACACCTTC. Its translation is CASSLVHGAESHGYTF. This chain connects TRBV5-5 to TRBJ1-2; possibly TRBD1 for D (5 bases). The CDR3 loop spans 16 amino acids. Germline assignment: CDR1 SGHKS and CDR2 YYEKEE (reference sequence). Trimming shortened V by 0 bases and J by 6 bases, and 18 bases separated the two germline ends.

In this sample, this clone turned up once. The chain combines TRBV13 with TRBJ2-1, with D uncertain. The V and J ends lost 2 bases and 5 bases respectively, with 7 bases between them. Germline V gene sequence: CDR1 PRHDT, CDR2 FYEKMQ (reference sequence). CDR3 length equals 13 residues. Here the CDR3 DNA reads TGTGCCAGCAGCTTACCTCCTGACAATGAGCAGTTCTTC. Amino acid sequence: CASSLPPDNEQFF.

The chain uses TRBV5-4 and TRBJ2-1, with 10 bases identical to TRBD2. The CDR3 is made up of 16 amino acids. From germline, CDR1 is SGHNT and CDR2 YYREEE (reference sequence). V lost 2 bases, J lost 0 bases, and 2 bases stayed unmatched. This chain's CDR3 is CASSFSGRPSYNEQFF. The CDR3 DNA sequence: TGTGCCAGCAGCTTTAGCGGGAGGCCCTCCTACAATGAGCAGTTCTTC. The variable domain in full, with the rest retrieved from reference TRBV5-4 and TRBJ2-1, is ETGVTQSPTHLIKTRGQQVTLRCSSQSGHNTVSWYQQALGQGPQFIFQYYREEENGRGNFPPRFSGLQFPNYSSELNVNALELDDSALYLCASSFSGRPSYNEQFFGPGTRLTVL.

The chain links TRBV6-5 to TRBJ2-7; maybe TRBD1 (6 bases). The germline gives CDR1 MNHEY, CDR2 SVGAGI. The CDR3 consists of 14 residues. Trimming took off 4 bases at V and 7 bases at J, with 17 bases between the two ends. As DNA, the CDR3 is TGTGCCAGCAGTTCCCTGATGCGAAGGGGGGAGCAGTACTTC. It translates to CASSSLMRRGEQYF.

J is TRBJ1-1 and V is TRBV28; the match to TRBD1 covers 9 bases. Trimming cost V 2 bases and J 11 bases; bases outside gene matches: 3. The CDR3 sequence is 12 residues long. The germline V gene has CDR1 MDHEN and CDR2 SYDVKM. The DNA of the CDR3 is TGTGCCAGCAGTTTAGACAGGGGGGATGCTTTCTTT. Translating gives CASSLDRGDAFF.

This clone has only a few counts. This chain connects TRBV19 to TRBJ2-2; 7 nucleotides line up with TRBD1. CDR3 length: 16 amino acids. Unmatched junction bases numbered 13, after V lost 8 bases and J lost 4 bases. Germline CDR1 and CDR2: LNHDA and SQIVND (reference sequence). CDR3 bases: TGTGCCAGTCAGGACGGGACAGAGGATTCCACCGGGGAGCTGTTTTTT. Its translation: CASQDGTEDSTGELFF.

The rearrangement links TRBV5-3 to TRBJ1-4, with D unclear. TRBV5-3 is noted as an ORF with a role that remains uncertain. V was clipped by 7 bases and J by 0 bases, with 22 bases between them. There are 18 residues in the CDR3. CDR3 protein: CARLPRASRSATNEKLFF. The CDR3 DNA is TGTGCCAGACTCCCGAGGGCAAGTCGATCGGCAACTAATGAAAAACTGTTTTTT.

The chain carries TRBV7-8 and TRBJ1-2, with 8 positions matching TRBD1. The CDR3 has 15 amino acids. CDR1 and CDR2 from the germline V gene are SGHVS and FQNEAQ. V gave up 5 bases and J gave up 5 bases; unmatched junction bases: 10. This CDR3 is CASSPDRERNYGYTF. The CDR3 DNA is TGTGCCAGCAGCCCGGACAGGGAGAGAAATTATGGCTACACCTTC.

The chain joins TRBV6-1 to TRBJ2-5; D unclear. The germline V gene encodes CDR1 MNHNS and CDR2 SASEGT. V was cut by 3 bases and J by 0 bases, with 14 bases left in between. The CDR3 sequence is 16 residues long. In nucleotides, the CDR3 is TGTGCCAGCAGTGATGGTGACACGGTGGACCAAGAGACCCAGTACTTC. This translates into CASSDGDTVDQETQYF.

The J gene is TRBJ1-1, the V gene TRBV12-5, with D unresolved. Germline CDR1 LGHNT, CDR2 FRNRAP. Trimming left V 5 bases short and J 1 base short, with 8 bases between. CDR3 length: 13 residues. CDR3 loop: CASGGGTNTEAFF. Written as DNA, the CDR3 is TGTGCTAGTGGTGGCGGAACGAACACTGAAGCTTTCTTT.

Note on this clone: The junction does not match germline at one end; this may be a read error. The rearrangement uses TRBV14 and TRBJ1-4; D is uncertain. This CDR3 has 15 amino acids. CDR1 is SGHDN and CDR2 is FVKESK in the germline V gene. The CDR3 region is CVSSDRTEGDEKLFF. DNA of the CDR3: TGTGTCAGCAGCGATAGGACGGAGGGTGATGAAAAACTGTTTTTT.

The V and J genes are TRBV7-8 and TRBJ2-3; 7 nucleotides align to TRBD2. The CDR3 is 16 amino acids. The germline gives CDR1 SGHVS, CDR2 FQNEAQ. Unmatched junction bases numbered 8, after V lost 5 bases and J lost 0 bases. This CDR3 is CASSPLASGSTDTQYF. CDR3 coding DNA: TGTGCCAGCAGCCCTCTCGCTAGCGGAAGCACAGATACGCAGTATTTT.

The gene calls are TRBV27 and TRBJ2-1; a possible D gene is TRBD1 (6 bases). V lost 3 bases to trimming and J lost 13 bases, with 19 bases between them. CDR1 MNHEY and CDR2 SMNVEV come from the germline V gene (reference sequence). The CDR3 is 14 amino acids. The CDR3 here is CASSFVALGARQFF. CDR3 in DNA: TGTGCCAGCAGTTTTGTAGCTTTGGGGGCAAGACAGTTCTTC.